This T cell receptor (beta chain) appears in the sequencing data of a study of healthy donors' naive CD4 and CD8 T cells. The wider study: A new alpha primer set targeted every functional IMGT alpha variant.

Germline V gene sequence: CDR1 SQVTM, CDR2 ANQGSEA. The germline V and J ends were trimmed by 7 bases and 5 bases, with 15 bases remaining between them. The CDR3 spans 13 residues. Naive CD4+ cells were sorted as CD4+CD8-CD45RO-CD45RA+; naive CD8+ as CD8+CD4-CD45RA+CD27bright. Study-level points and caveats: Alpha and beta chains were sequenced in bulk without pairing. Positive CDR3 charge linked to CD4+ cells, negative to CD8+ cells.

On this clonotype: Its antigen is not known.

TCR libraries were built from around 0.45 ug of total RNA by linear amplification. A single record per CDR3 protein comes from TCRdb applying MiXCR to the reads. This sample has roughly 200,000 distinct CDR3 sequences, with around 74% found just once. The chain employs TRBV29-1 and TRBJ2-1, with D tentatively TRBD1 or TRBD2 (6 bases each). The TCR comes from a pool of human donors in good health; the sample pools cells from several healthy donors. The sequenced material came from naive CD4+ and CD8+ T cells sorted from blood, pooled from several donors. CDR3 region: CSGWAGQHNEQFF. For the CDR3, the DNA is TGCAGCGGATGGGCGGGACAACACAATGAGCAGTTCTTC.